This TCR beta chain was retrieved from a study of cytomegalovirus exposure and HLA in healthy donors. Study-wide points: A later analysis showed HLA-associated TCR beta chains outstripping equally common others in clonal expansion.

V lost 1 base to trimming and J lost 12 bases; unmatched junction nucleotides: 7. The CDR3 runs 14 residues. Germline CDR1 is SGHVS and CDR2 is FQNEAQ. PCR involved 60 Vbeta and 13 Jbeta primers. Method: immunoSEQ multiplex PCR; TCRdb's copy keeps in-frame clones and lacks some. This sample has about 150,000 clones, with roughly 9.4% found just once. The sample holds a few counts of this clone. Antigen unknown. This sequence was found in a male donor in good health and CMV-seronegative. Sequencing was performed on PBMCs. The chain recombines TRBV7-8 with TRBJ2-1; TRBD2 aligns across 9 bases. The DNA of the CDR3 is TGTGCCAGCAGCTTAGACCAGCGGGAGGTTCGGCAGTTCTTC. Its translation: CASSLDQREVRQFF. Complete variable domain (other parts from reference TRBV7-8 and TRBJ2-1): GAGVSQSPRYKVAKRGQDVALRCDPISGHVSLFWYQQALGQGPEFLTYFQNEAQLDKSGLPSDRFFAERPEGSVSTLKIQRTQQEDSAVYLCASSLDQREVRQFFGPGTRLTVL.